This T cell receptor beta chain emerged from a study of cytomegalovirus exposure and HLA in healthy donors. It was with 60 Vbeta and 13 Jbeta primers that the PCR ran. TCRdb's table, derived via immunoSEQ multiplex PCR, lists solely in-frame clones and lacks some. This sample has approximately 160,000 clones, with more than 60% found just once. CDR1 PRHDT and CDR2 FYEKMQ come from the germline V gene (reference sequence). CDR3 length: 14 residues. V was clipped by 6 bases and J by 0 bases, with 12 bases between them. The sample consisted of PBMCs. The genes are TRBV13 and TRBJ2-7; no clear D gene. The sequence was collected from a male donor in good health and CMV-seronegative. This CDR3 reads CASSTSGSSYEQYF. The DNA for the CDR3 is TGTGCCAGCAGTACCTCAGGCTCCTCCTACGAGCAGTACTTC. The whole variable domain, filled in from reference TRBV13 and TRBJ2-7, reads AAGVIQSPRHLIKEKRETATLKCYPIPRHDTVYWYQQGPGQDPQFLISFYEKMQSDKGSIPDRFSAQQFSDYHSELNMSSLELGDSALYFCASSTSGSSYEQYFGPGTRLTVT.